One sample yielded the 30 T cell receptor beta chains listed below, sequenced in a study of blood T cell repertoires in COVID-19. Profiling relied on immunoSEQ multiplex PCR, and the TCRdb table lists in-frame clones only, not all of them. This sample has under 85,000 clones; approximately 80% occur once, and the top ten carry just under 6%. The sequenced sample was peripheral blood. The receptors were gathered from a man aged 55 to 70 with active or convalescent COVID-19.

This clone occurred once. This chain uses TRBV5-8 with TRBJ1-5; possible D gene TRBD1, 5 bases. The V end lost 6 bases, the J end lost 0 bases, and 13 bases lay between the germline ends. The CDR3 has 15 residues. CDR1 is SGHTS and CDR2 is YDEGEE in the germline V gene. CDR3 protein: CASTQWGGSNQPQHF. The CDR3, as DNA: TGTGCCAGCACCCAATGGGGGGGTAGCAATCAGCCCCAGCATTTT.

V gene TRBV6-5 combines with J gene TRBJ2-3; 7 nucleotides line up with TRBD1. The germline gives CDR1 MNHEY, CDR2 SVGAGI. V dropped 5 bases and J dropped 2; count of bases not matched to a gene: 7. The CDR3 is made up of 15 amino acids. Here the CDR3 DNA reads TGTGCCAGCAGTCGGGACAGCCTTTTCACAGATACGCAGTATTTT. Translating gives CASSRDSLFTDTQYF.

V usage is TRBV7-2 and J usage is TRBJ1-2; D possibly corresponds to TRBD1 (5 bases). V lost 4 bases, J lost 3 bases, and 15 bases lay in between. CDR3 length: 15 amino acids. Per germline, CDR1 SGHTA and CDR2 FQGNSA. In DNA, the CDR3 is TGTGCCAGCAGCTCGGATTTCAGGGTTGACTATGGCTACACCTTC. This codes for CASSSDFRVDYGYTF.

A few counts support this clone. The chain recombines TRBV7-9 with TRBJ1-1; D may be TRBD1 (5 bases). Trimming stripped 0 bases from V and 2 bases from J, with 7 bases between. The CDR3 length is 14 residues. Per germline, CDR1 SEHNR and CDR2 FQNEAQ (reference sequence). The chain's CDR3 is CASSLAQGNTEAFF. DNA for the CDR3: TGTGCCAGCAGCTTAGCCCAGGGAAACACTGAAGCTTTCTTT.

The gene calls are TRBV9 and TRBJ2-3; D possibly corresponds to TRBD2 (7 bases). V lost 3 bases to trimming and J lost 4 bases, with 15 bases between them. Germline V CDR1 and CDR2: SGDLS, YYNGEE. The CDR3 has 15 amino acids. CDR3 coding DNA: TGTGCCAGCAGCGAAAGAGGGGGGGGCGCAGATACGCAGTATTTT. Its translation: CASSERGGGADTQYF.

This sequence joins TRBV29-1 and TRBJ1-1; D possibly corresponds to TRBD1 (6 bases). CDR3 length: 12 amino acids. Trimming stripped 2 bases from V and 7 bases from J, with 11 bases between. Germline-derived CDR1 and CDR2 are SQVTM and ANQGSEA. The DNA for the CDR3 is TGCAGCGTTGAAACCTGGACAGTTGAAGCTTTCTTT. Amino acid sequence: CSVETWTVEAFF.

This chain connects TRBV19 to TRBJ1-6; D is ambiguous. Trimming stripped 5 bases from V and 10 bases from J, with 24 bases between. The CDR3 loop spans 17 amino acids. Germline CDR1 and CDR2: LNHDA and SQIVND (reference sequence). The CDR3 nucleotides are TGTGCCAGTAGTTTCTCCTGGACCCGGGGAAGTGGCTCACCCCTCCACTTT. As protein: CASSFSWTRGSGSPLHF.

As concerns this clone: Other DNA sequences in this sample translate to the same CDR3. The CDR3 reads CASSPPGNTEAFF. Here the CDR3 DNA reads TGTGCCAGCAGCCCCCCGGGGAACACTGAAGCTTTCTTT. The chain employs TRBV6-2 or TRBV6-3 and TRBJ1-1; D unclear. The CDR3 is 13 residues long. Trimming stripped 6 bases from V and 1 base from J, with 9 bases between. The germline gives CDR1 MNHEY, CDR2 SVGEGT.

A few counts support this clone. The CDR3 loop reads CASSPQGGRTDTQYF. Written as DNA, the CDR3 is TGCGCCAGCAGCCCACAGGGGGGACGCACAGATACGCAGTATTTT. The rearrangement links TRBV4-1 to TRBJ2-3; 8 bases fit TRBD1. V gave up 4 bases and J gave up 1 base; unmatched junction bases: 4. The CDR3 extends over 15 amino acids. Germline V CDR1 and CDR2: MGHRA, YSYEKL.

The chain uses TRBV2 and TRBJ2-7; D is possibly TRBD2 (5 bases). The CDR3 is 14 amino acids. Trimming stripped 8 bases from V and 2 bases from J, with 16 bases between. Per the germline V gene, CDR1 is SNHLY and CDR2 is FYNNEI. The CDR3 region is CASSKTGGPYEQYF. The CDR3 DNA is TGTGCCAGCTCAAAAACGGGCGGGCCCTACGAGCAGTACTTC. The whole variable domain, filled in from reference TRBV2 and TRBJ2-7, reads EPEVTQTPSHQVTQMGQEVILRCVPISNHLYFYWYRQILGQKVEFLVSFYNNEISEKSEIFDDQFSVERPDGSNFTLKIRSTKLEDSAMYFCASSKTGGPYEQYFGPGTRLTVT.

The V and J genes are TRBV27 and TRBJ1-5, with D hard to call. Per germline, CDR1 MNHEY and CDR2 SMNVEV (reference sequence). The germline V and J ends were trimmed by 2 bases and 0 bases, with 5 bases remaining between them. This CDR3 is built from 14 residues. The CDR3 DNA follows: TGTGCCAGCAGTTTAGAGGGTAGCAATCAGCCCCAGCATTTT. Protein product: CASSLEGSNQPQHF.

The chain recombines TRBV24-1 with TRBJ2-1; D unresolved. The V end lost 4 bases, the J end lost 4 bases, and 7 bases lay between the germline ends. CDR3 length equals 13 residues. CDR1 and CDR2 from the germline V gene are KGHDR and SFDVKD. The CDR3 protein is CATSDPVYNEQFF. The CDR3 DNA is TGTGCCACCAGTGACCCAGTTTACAATGAGCAGTTCTTC.

This clone has more than one count but fewer than ten. The chain recombines TRBV6-5 with TRBJ1-1; D is ambiguous. Germline V gene data show CDR1 as MNHEY and CDR2 as SVGAGI. V was cut by 5 bases and J by 0 bases, with 10 bases left in between. The CDR3 length is 14 residues. The CDR3 sequence is CASSHPEMNTEAFF. Here the CDR3 DNA reads TGTGCCAGCAGTCACCCTGAGATGAACACTGAAGCTTTCTTT.

The chain carries TRBV28 and TRBJ1-1; D possibly corresponds to TRBD1 (6 bases). Trimming took off 4 bases at V and 5 bases at J, with 32 bases between the two ends. Germline CDR1 and CDR2: MDHEN and SYDVKM. CDR3 length equals 20 residues. CDR3 sequence (DNA): TGTGCCAGCAGTTCAATGGGTATTTCATCGGGAATAACAGGGCCAACTGAAGCTTTCTTT. It codes for CASSSMGISSGITGPTEAFF.

This clone was found a few times. This chain connects TRBV28 to TRBJ1-2; 9 bases map to TRBD1. The CDR3 loop spans 14 amino acids. CDR1 and CDR2 (germline): MDHEN, SYDVKM. With V trimmed by 6 bases and J by 5 bases, 7 bases remained unmatched. The CDR3 region is CASSQGQGAYGYTF. The CDR3 DNA reads TGTGCCAGCAGCCAGGGACAGGGTGCGTATGGCTACACCTTC.

The V call is TRBV4-1, the J call TRBJ1-4, with 9 bases that match TRBD1. Per germline, CDR1 MGHRA and CDR2 YSYEKL. J lost 7 bases, V lost 3 bases, and 6 bases had no gene match. The CDR3 runs 15 residues. For the CDR3, the DNA is TGCGCCAGCAGCCACACCGGGACAGGGAGTGAAAAACTGTTTTTT. Its translation is CASSHTGTGSEKLFF.

The gene calls are TRBV2 and TRBJ1-1, with a possible D match to TRBD1 (6 bases). The CDR3 length is 14 residues. CDR1 is SNHLY, CDR2 FYNNEI, per germline. V dropped 6 bases and J dropped 1 base, with 12 bases sitting between them. CDR3 sequence (DNA): TGTGCCAGCAGGGGACAACAGGGGAACACTGAAGCTTTCTTT. Protein product: CASRGQQGNTEAFF.

This chain links TRBV27 with TRBJ2-7, with TRBD1 as a possible D gene (5 bases). The V gene lost 0 bases and the J gene lost 5 bases, with 14 bases spanning the gap. This CDR3 spans 15 amino acids. Germline CDR1 is MNHEY and CDR2 is SMNVEV (reference sequence). The CDR3 protein is CASSLSDVRAHEQYF. The CDR3 region has the DNA TGTGCCAGCAGTTTATCGGACGTCAGGGCCCACGAGCAGTACTTC.

This chain uses TRBV7-2 with TRBJ1-4, with 7 positions matching TRBD1. The CDR3 loop spans 14 amino acids. V trimming: 9 bases; J trimming: 4 bases; junction bases outside the gene matches: 8. Germline CDR1 SGHTA, CDR2 FQGNSA. The CDR3 sequence: CASSLQGNNEKLFF. CDR3 nucleotides: TGTGCCAGTTCACTACAGGGGAATAATGAAAAACTGTTTTTT.

The chain joins TRBV1 to TRBJ1-5; the table names TRBD1, a call not compared with the DNA. TRBV1 constitutes a pseudogene. CDR3 length: 15 residues. The CDR3 nucleotides read TGCACCAGCAGCCAAGGACAGGGGGCTTGTCAGCCCCAGCATTTT. Amino acid sequence: CTSSQGQGACQPQHF.

The chain combines TRBV11-2 with TRBJ2-3; TRBD2 aligns across 10 bases. CDR3 length: 17 amino acids. The germline V gene encodes CDR1 SGHAT and CDR2 FQNNGV. Trimming removed 2 bases from V and 3 bases from J; junction bases left unmatched: 8. The CDR3, as DNA: TGTGCCAGCAGCTTAAGTCGGAGCGGGGGGGCAACAGATACGCAGTATTTT. Residues: CASSLSRSGGATDTQYF.

The V gene is TRBV19, the J gene TRBJ1-2; a weak D match, TRBD1 (5 bases). V gave up 8 bases and J gave up 3 bases, with 16 bases separating them. The CDR3 runs to 14 residues. Germline V gives CDR1 LNHDA, CDR2 SQIVND (reference sequence). The DNA for the CDR3 is TGTGCCAGTCAACGGACAACTAAGGACTATGGCTACACCTTC. It encodes CASQRTTKDYGYTF.

This clone was observed many times. Other DNA sequences of this sample code for an identical CDR3. The CDR3 DNA sequence: TGTGCCAGCAGCCAAGGACAGGGCTCCTATAATTCACCCCTCCACTTT. It is translated as CASSQGQGSYNSPLHF. The V gene is TRBV5-4, the J gene TRBJ1-6, with 8 bases identical to TRBD1. J gave up 0 bases and V 4 bases, and 3 bases lay outside the gene matches. The germline gives CDR1 SGHNT, CDR2 YYREEE (reference sequence). This CDR3 spans 16 amino acids.

The V gene is TRBV11-3, the J gene TRBJ1-1, with D uncertain. The germline CDR1 and CDR2 sequences are SGHNT and YENEEA. The CDR3 is 13 amino acids. V dropped 5 bases and J dropped 3 bases, with 10 bases sitting between them. For the CDR3, the DNA is TGTGCCAGCAGCCCAAGGAGAGACACTGAAGCTTTCTTT. This codes for CASSPRRDTEAFF.

This chain links TRBV4-3 with TRBJ2-2, with 8 bases lining up with TRBD1. Germline V gives CDR1 LGHNA, CDR2 YSLEER. The CDR3 contains 21 residues. The J segment lost 5 bases and the V segment lost 0 bases, leaving 20 bases of the junction unmatched. As DNA, the CDR3 is TGCGCCAGCAGCCAAGATTTGTTAGCAGGCACAGGGGGTTCGAGAACCGGGGAGCTGTTTTTT. Translating it yields CASSQDLLAGTGGSRTGELFF.

V is TRBV10-3 and J is TRBJ2-6; no clear D. Deletions cut 2 bases from V and 0 bases from J, with 14 bases between. Per germline, CDR1 ENHRY and CDR2 SYGVKD. There are 18 residues in the CDR3. The CDR3 DNA reads TGTGCCATCAGTGAGGCGGCCCGACTGGACTCTGGGGCCAACGTCCTGACTTTC. The encoded protein is CAISEAARLDSGANVLTF.

The gene calls are TRBV7-6 and TRBJ2-1; 8 positions agree with TRBD2. The CDR3 contains 16 residues. Germline V lookup: CDR1 SGHVS, CDR2 FNYEAQ. V lost 1 base and J lost 5; bases outside the gene matches: 7. CDR3 sequence (DNA): TGTGCCAGCAGCTTAGGGTGGGCGGGGGGCAACAATGAGCAGTTCTTC. Its protein product is CASSLGWAGGNNEQFF.

The V call is TRBV5-5, the J call TRBJ2-5, with TRBD2 matching over 7 bases. The V gene end was trimmed by 0 bases and the J gene end by 1 base; junction bases not matched to a gene: 3. This CDR3 is 15 amino acids long. Germline CDR1 reads SGHKS; CDR2 reads YYEKEE (reference sequence). CDR3 region: CASSLARLAQETQYF. DNA of the CDR3: TGTGCCAGCAGCTTGGCTAGACTAGCCCAAGAGACCCAGTACTTC.

This rearrangement joins TRBV12-3 or TRBV12-4 to TRBJ2-7; the match to TRBD2 covers 11 bases. V shed 6 bases and J 6 bases; nucleotides not matched to a gene: 4. The CDR3 sequence is 13 residues long. CDR3 DNA: TGTGCCAGCAGATCTACTAGCGGGGGCGAGCAGTACTTC. As protein: CASRSTSGGEQYF.

In its sample, this clone was seen once. The chain links TRBV6-2 or TRBV6-3 to TRBJ2-7; 12 bases are a match to TRBD2. With 2 bases clipped from V and 1 base from J, the junction kept 6 bases outside the gene matches. The CDR3 contains 17 residues. Germline loops: CDR1 MNHEY, CDR2 SVGEGT. The CDR3 loop is CASSYLQGLAGSYEQYF. The CDR3, as DNA: TGTGCCAGCAGTTACCTACAGGGACTAGCGGGTTCCTACGAGCAGTACTTC.